This T cell receptor (beta chain) originates from a study of T cell responses to AZD1222 COVID-19 vaccine. Overall study results and limits: Donors, mostly white British, included more females; clonal diversity was possibly underestimated. Dominant at 160-218 and 743-854, vaccine-associated CD4 TCRs also spanned spike. Spike-specific TCR breadth rose after two AZD1222 doses, and depth rose as well. Of spike-specific TCRs, nearly half reportedly target regions left unmutated in variants.

To note about this clone: Its matching antigen is unknown. Other nucleotide sequences in the sample specify the same CDR3.

Sequenced by immunoSEQ multiplex PCR; TCRdb stores in-frame clones only, minus some. The repertoire holds about 140,000 clones, with 80% to 90% as singletons. With 1 base removed from V and 5 bases from J, the gap between germline ends came to 7 bases. Germline V lookup: CDR1 SGHRS, CDR2 YFSETQ. CDR3 length equals 13 residues. The sequence was obtained from an adult in good health. The chain joins TRBV5-1 to TRBJ1-5; no firm D call. Here the sequenced sample was peripheral blood, taken on day 0 of AZD1222 vaccination. The CDR3 protein is CASSLRGDQPQHF. Written as DNA, the CDR3 is TGCGCCAGCAGCTTGCGCGGGGATCAGCCCCAGCATTTT.